This entry describes one T cell receptor beta chain. Assay used: immunoSEQ multiplex PCR; TCRdb lists only in-frame clones, some missing. This table holds roughly 700,000 clones, over 75% found once. The record originates from a study of shared T cell receptors in the human thymus. The V gene's germline CDR1 is SGHRS and CDR2 YFSETQ. V lost 6 bases, J lost 6 bases, and 13 bases stayed unmatched. There are 16 residues in the CDR3. These data were also reused for a study on human thymus T cells. From that study: The study used thymus tissue resected during corrective heart surgery. Usage of V and J genes appeared biased in thymic and blood repertoires. Thymic repertoires of unrelated individuals were reported in related research to overlap highly.

Sequencing was carried out using thymocytes. This clonotype was obtained from a boy less than two years old with a congenital heart defect. The chain is built from TRBV5-1 and TRBJ2-1; 9 bases align to TRBD2. The CDR3 DNA reads TGCGCCAGCATGAACTCCCGGACTAGCGTCCCCAATGAGCAGTTCTTC. Translation gives CASMNSRTSVPNEQFF.